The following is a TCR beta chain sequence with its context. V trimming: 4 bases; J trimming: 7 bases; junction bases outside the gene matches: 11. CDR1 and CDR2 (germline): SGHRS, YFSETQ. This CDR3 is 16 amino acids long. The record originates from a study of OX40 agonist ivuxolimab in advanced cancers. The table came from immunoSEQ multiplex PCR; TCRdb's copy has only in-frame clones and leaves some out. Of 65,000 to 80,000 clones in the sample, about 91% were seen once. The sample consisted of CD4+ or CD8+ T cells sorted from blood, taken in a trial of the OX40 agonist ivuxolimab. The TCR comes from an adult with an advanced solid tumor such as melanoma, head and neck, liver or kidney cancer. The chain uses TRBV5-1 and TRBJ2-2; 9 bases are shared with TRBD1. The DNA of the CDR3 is TGCGCCAGCAGCCCCACCTGGGACAGGGCGGGCGGGGAGCTGTTTTTT. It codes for CASSPTWDRAGGELFF.